The rows below give T cell receptor beta chains drawn from one sample of a study of identical twins. TCRdb itself ran the 5' RACE reads through MiXCR, one entry per CDR3 protein. The sample holds roughly 260,000 distinct CDR3 sequences, 7% to 8.5% seen once. The same data also contributed to another study, on yellow fever vaccine responses in identical twins.

Source material: CD8+ T cells sorted from blood. The receptors originated from a woman between 18 and 30 years old in good health. The CDR3 runs from the conserved cysteine through the conserved F or W. A D gene is named only where the DNA matches it firmly. Some rows mark clone size as missing; the rest say once, few, many or name a class of expanded clone.

CDR3nt,CDR3aa,len,d_gene,j_gene,abundance,v_gene
TGCGCCAGCAGCCCATGGGGTAATGAAAAACTGTTTTTT,CASSPWGNEKLFF,13,NA,TRBJ1-4,many,TRBV4-1
TGCAGCGTTGAAGATCGAGCGGGAGGGGTTCAGTACGAGCAGTACTTC,CSVEDRAGGVQYEQYF,16,TRBD2,TRBJ2-7,many,TRBV29-1
TGTGCCAGCAGCCTAGCGGCCTCTGCCGGGGAGCTGTTTTTT,CASSLAASAGELFF,14,TRBD2,TRBJ2-2,few,TRBV27
TGTGCCAGCAGCGGGGATCAACAAGAGACCCAGTACTTC,CASSGDQQETQYF,13,NA,TRBJ2-5,few,TRBV12-3/TRBV12-4
TGTGCCAGCAGTGAAGTGGCAGGGGAGGGATATACGCAGTATTTT,CASSEVAGEGYTQYF,15,NA,TRBJ2-3,few,TRBV6-1
TGCAGTGCTTCTTCAGCCGACACCCAGTACTTC,CSASSADTQYF,11,NA,TRBJ2-5,many,TRBV20-1
TGTGCCAGCACCCCAGAACCAGGGGGTGACGGGGAGCTGTTTTTT,CASTPEPGGDGELFF,15,TRBD1,TRBJ2-2,few,TRBV6-1
TGTGCCAGCAGTTTTTACCAGGGGGCGGAAGAGCAGTACTTC,CASSFYQGAEEQYF,14,TRBD1,TRBJ2-7,NA,TRBV27
TGCGCCAGCAGCCAAGATGAGAGCTCTGGAAACACCATATATTTT,CASSQDESSGNTIYF,15,NA,TRBJ1-3,many,TRBV4-1
TGTGCCACCATAAGCACAGATACGCAGTATTTT,CATISTDTQYF,11,NA,TRBJ2-3,many,TRBV2
TGTGCCATCAGTGAGTCGGGGGGGTTGGAGGAGAACACTGAAGCTTTCTTT,CAISESGGLEENTEAFF,17,NA,TRBJ1-1,many,TRBV10-3
TGTGCCAGCAGTAGGGACAGGGTATACGAGCAGTACTTC,CASSRDRVYEQYF,13,TRBD1,TRBJ2-7,many,TRBV12-3/TRBV12-4
TGCAGTGCTAGCTTCATCCTGATGGGAGTGAACACTGAAGCTTTCTTT,CSASFILMGVNTEAFF,16,NA,TRBJ1-1,few,TRBV20-1
TGTGCCAGCAGTTACACTCCAATGACTAGCGGAACCACCGGGGAGCTGTTTTTT,CASSYTPMTSGTTGELFF,18,TRBD2,TRBJ2-2,NA,TRBV6-5
TGTGCCAGCAGTTACCTTCCGTTCGGACAGCCGGCATCCAATGAGCAGTTCTTC,CASSYLPFGQPASNEQFF,18,NA,TRBJ2-1,few,TRBV6-5
TGTGCCAGCAGCTTAGGGGCAGGGTCTGTCTATGGCTACACCTTC,CASSLGAGSVYGYTF,15,NA,TRBJ1-2,few,TRBV11-2